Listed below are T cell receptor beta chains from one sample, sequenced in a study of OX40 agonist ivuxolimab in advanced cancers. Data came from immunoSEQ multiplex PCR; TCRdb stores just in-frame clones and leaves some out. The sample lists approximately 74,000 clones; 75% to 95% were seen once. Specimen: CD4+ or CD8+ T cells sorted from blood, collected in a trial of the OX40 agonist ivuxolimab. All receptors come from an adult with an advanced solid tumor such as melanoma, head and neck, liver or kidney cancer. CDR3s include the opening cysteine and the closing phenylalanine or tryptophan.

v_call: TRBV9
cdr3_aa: CASSVEANTEAFF

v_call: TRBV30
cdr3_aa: CAWRWGGYGYTF

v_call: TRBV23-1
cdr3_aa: CARQTSYNEQFF

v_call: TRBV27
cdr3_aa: CASSQGSRLEQFF

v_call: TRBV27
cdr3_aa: CASSLGQDYTEAFF

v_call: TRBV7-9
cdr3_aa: CASMNAGQGSYEQYF

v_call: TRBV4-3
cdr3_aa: CASSQGTGGYTF

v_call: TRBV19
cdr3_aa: CASSSTAGRQETQYF

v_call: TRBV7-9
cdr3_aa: CASMARQETQYF

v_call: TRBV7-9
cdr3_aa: CASSLQAGPDTQYF

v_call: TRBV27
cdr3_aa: CASSQYRGMNTEAFF

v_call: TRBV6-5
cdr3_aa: CASTGESPSYEQYF

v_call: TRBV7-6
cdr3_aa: CASSFGRQGYGYTF

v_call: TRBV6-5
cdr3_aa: CAARQSNTEAFF

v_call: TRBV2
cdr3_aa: CASSEASGGAIYEQYF

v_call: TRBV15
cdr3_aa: CATSSFDSQETQYF

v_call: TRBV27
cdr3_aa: CASRTGGGYEQYF

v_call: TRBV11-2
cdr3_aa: CASSRGLAGEEDTQYF

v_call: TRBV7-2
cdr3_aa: CASSYWTGGNTIYF

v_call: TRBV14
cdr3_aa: CASSSSGGLYTDTQYF

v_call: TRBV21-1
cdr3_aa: CASSKRVSSYNEQFF

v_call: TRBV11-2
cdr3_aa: CASSYTGAGTDTQYF

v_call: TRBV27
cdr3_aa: CASSGSGYEQFF

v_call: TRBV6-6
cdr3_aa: CASSPWDREKLFF

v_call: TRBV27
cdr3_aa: CASSSGTALITDTQYF